A selection of T cell receptor beta chains follows, all from one sample in a study of blood T cells in healthy people across ages. TCRdb reanalysed the 5' RACE reads using MiXCR and keeps one entry per CDR3 protein. The sample has just over 800,000 distinct CDR3 sequences, around two thirds seen once. The sample consisted of blood. The receptors were gathered from a man younger than 45 in good health. CDR3s include the opening cysteine and the closing phenylalanine or tryptophan. The D gene is left open where the match is weak. Size values are once, few and many counts, or a class for expanded clones, and some rows have none.

j_gene,v_gene,abundance,d_gene,CDR3aa,CDR3nt
TRBJ2-1,TRBV6-2/TRBV6-3,NA,TRBD1,CASQLRDRVRGNEQFF,TGTGCCAGCCAACTCCGGGACAGGGTCAGGGGCAATGAGCAGTTCTTC
TRBJ2-3,TRBV20-1,few,TRBD2,CSAISSGGGDTQYF,TGCAGTGCCATATCTAGCGGGGGTGGAGATACGCAGTATTTT
TRBJ2-5,TRBV20-1,NA,TRBD2,CSALAGGPGETQYF,TGCAGTGCTCTAGCGGGGGGGCCTGGGGAGACCCAGTACTTC
TRBJ2-1,TRBV20-1,NA,TRBD2,CSARDHGGGFYNEQFF,TGCAGTGCTAGAGATCACGGGGGGGGATTCTACAATGAGCAGTTCTTC
TRBJ2-7,TRBV3-1,NA,NA,CASSPGHSILGEQYF,TGTGCCAGCAGCCCGGGACACTCTATATTGGGGGAGCAGTACTTC
TRBJ2-2,TRBV7-9,NA,NA,CASSSPTGSGELFF,TGTGCCAGCAGCTCACCCACAGGGTCGGGGGAGCTGTTTTTT
TRBJ2-3,TRBV6-5,NA,NA,CASGPSPGLSTDTQYF,TGTGCCAGCGGTCCGTCCCCGGGTCTCAGCACAGATACGCAGTATTTT
TRBJ2-7,TRBV25-1,NA,NA,CASSDSGGGYEQYF,TGTGCCAGCAGTGATTCCGGAGGGGGCTACGAGCAGTACTTC
TRBJ1-1,TRBV9,NA,NA,CASSVARGTEAFF,TGTGCCAGCAGCGTAGCCAGAGGAACTGAAGCTTTCTTT
TRBJ2-5,TRBV20-1,NA,NA,CSAGPRTGYQETQYF,TGCAGTGCGGGACCCCGGACGGGGTACCAAGAGACCCAGTACTTC
TRBJ2-7,TRBV28,few,TRBD2,CASSFKRGGSSYEQYF,TGTGCCAGCAGTTTCAAACGGGGGGGCAGCTCCTACGAGCAGTACTTC
TRBJ2-1,TRBV27,NA,NA,CASSLGSGSYYNEQFF,TGTGCCAGCAGTTTAGGCAGCGGGTCATACTACAATGAGCAGTTCTTC
TRBJ2-2,TRBV11-2,once,TRBD2,CASSPHRVAGNTGELFF,TGTGCCAGCAGCCCCCATAGGGTAGCGGGGAACACCGGGGAGCTGTTTTTT
TRBJ1-5,TRBV20-1,NA,NA,CSASESPQGNQPQHF,TGCAGTGCTAGCGAGTCCCCACAGGGAAATCAGCCCCAGCATTTT
TRBJ2-7,TRBV29-1,NA,TRBD1,CSVFGRGLYEQYF,TGCAGCGTTTTTGGCAGGGGGCTCTACGAGCAGTACTTC
TRBJ1-4,TRBV20-1,once,TRBD1,CSASQTGGLGEKLFF,TGCAGTGCTAGTCAAACAGGGGGCTTGGGTGAAAAACTGTTTTTT
TRBJ2-3,TRBV15,NA,TRBD2,CATSIGGGAEDTQYF,TGTGCCACCAGCATTGGCGGGGGGGCAGAAGATACGCAGTATTTT
TRBJ2-7,TRBV5-1,few,NA,CASSTQEDYEQYF,TGCGCCAGCAGTACCCAGGAGGACTACGAGCAGTACTTC
TRBJ2-2,TRBV7-2,few,TRBD1,CASSLAGQTNTGELFF,TGTGCCAGCAGCTTAGCGGGACAGACGAACACCGGGGAGCTGTTTTTT
TRBJ2-5,TRBV6-5,NA,NA,CASALDYRTVQETQYF,TGTGCCAGCGCCTTGGACTATAGGACAGTACAAGAGACCCAGTACTTC